This TCR beta chain was profiled in a study of Graves' ophthalmopathy and Graves' hyperthyroidism (dated by TCRdb to the late 2010s). Background on the whole study: Peripheral blood was collected at initial diagnosis, prior to any treatment. A discovery set of about a hundred patients (more than 40 ophthalmopathy, approximately 58 stable hyperthyroidism) was enrolled to explore V-J signatures distinguishing ophthalmopathy from hyperthyroidism. In total, 135 blood samples were TCR-sequenced: fewer than 50 ophthalmopathy, approximately 75 hyperthyroidism and approximately 17 hyperthyroidism-to-ophthalmopathy patients. The study used signatures of the TCR beta repertoire to tell Graves' ophthalmopathy apart from Graves' hyperthyroidism and to predict which patients would progress to ophthalmopathy. An independent validation cohort comprised fewer than 20 hyperthyroidism patients and about 16 patients who later progressed from hyperthyroidism to ophthalmopathy. Following sampling, methimazole starting at 30 mg daily was administered to hyperthyroidism patients, and high-dose intravenous methylprednisolone was administered to ophthalmopathy patients. In five or six hyperthyroidism patients, the T-cell repertoires found in thyroid tissue were compared with those found in blood. The full study reports these points: Most expanded thyroid clonotypes with frequency above 0.001 were also detected in blood, suggesting blood repertoires may reflect the thyroid immune response. Sample size was not predetermined statistically, and investigators were not blinded to group allocation. Ophthalmopathy was separated from stable hyperthyroidism by the 13-signature model with about 90% sensitivity and around 81% specificity in cross-validation and with 80%/75% in the test set. In validation, the model predicted ophthalmopathy progression with nearly 71% sensitivity and about 77% specificity; roughly eleven predicted patients were CT-confirmed with GO in a median of 6.5 months.

For repertoire sequencing, TCR beta CDR3 regions were amplified from RNA transcripts. HTBI primers and the Qiagen OneStep RT-PCR kit were used in a first-round RT-PCR, which was followed by a second-round multiplex PCR, size selection and purification. The libraries underwent paired-end sequencing with 100 bp reads on an Illumina HiSeq2000. As for the authors' bioinformatics: Reads were processed with SOAPnuke, discarding reads with adapters, uncalled bases, mean Phred below 15, or no exact constant-primer or identifier match. High-quality paired reads were merged with COPE v1.2.5. Each unique nucleotide sequence was defined as a clonotype, and clonotypes were aligned to IMGT TRB V, D and J references with MiTCR v1.1. The analysis was limited to V-J combinations with a frequency above 0.0001, which together covered 99.2% of repertoires. For each V-J combination, a TCR clonal expansion and chaos score was defined as the ratio of F50 clonal expansion to chaos observed in the TCRdist matrix. Welch's t-statistics and random forest were used to reduce the features to around 13 V-J combinations, which were then used as input to a naive Bayes classifier. The Morisita-Horn index was used to measure how similar the thyroid and blood repertoires were. TCRdb redid the processing of the public reads, applying fastp at Q25 and MiXCR, and retained in-frame beta chains. Under each unique CDR3 protein, matching rows form one entry showing the most common genes and DNA. The authors' filters were not applied to this entry. Counted in this sample were 340,000 or so distinct CDR3 sequences; roughly a sixth of them appeared once. About 12% of the sample is taken by the ten largest.

The ophthalmopathy patients had moderately to severely active disease, with a Clinical Activity Score of 3 or higher, a NOSPECS grade of 4 or higher, and a disease duration of less than 3 months. Anyone with other autoimmune diseases, uncontrolled infections, pregnancy or lactation was excluded from the study. Clinical symptoms, serum thyroxine, TRAb, thyroid ultrasound and orbital computed tomography were used for diagnosis. Ficoll-Paque density gradient centrifugation was used to isolate PBMCs from around 10 ml of fresh peripheral blood. Total RNA was extracted with Trizol reagent and quality-checked on an Agilent 2100 Bioanalyzer. The CDR3 measures 17 amino acids from cysteine to phenylalanine. Here the CDR3 DNA is all that survives: 51 bases in frame from base 1. Deletion took 2 bases off V and 6 bases off J, with a span of 20 bases between the germline ends. Via the germline V gene (reference sequence), CDR1 is DFQATT and CDR2 SNEGSKA.

This clonotype was seen at least ten times. Its antigen is currently not known. No clone much larger than this one lies a single base away; base qualities are absent. The material sequenced was peripheral blood. The TCR originated in an adult man with Graves' ophthalmopathy. The rearranged chain carries TRBV20-1 and TRBJ1-6; the D region possibly corresponds to TRBD1 (5 bases align). For the CDR3, the sequence is CSARRRKDIGANSPLHF. The nucleotide sequence reads as follows: TGCAGTGCTAGACGAAGGAAGGACATTGGGGCTAATTCACCCCTCCACTTT.